The source of this T cell receptor (beta chain) is a study of cytomegalovirus exposure and HLA in healthy donors (TCRdb year 2017). About the study as a whole: An earlier analysis of 550 to 700 of the donors reported approximately 290 Gb of sequence data and around 120 million unique TCR beta sequences from 150 million to 200 million T cells. Roughly 310 gigabases of sequencing data and 70 million to 85 million unique TCR sequences were included in an early release covering 550 to 800 HLA-typed donors. The genetic ancestry cluster associated with self-reported Caucasian donors included roughly four fifths of the 350 to 500 genotyped donors. The study aimed to test whether signatures of past pathogen exposure could be identified by cataloging public T cell receptors. The study used immunosequencing to profile the T cell repertoires of 666 subjects and linked those repertoires to cytomegalovirus serostatus. In addition to the first cohort of several hundred subjects, a separate validation cohort of approximately 120 different subjects was used. The study combined high-throughput TCR immunosequencing, statistical association of individual TCRs with disease status, and machine learning to predict cytomegalovirus infection status. A later analysis re-analyzed previously published TCR beta repertoires from 650 to 800 donors and added high-resolution HLA genotyping to study TCR occurrence patterns. Rather than using new phenotypic data, the later analysis identified candidate immune exposures from TCR beta sequences and from how often those sequences occurred across donors. An earlier analysis of fewer than 750 of the donors used high-throughput TCR beta sequencing to judge whether each TCR beta V gene segment behaved as functional or pseudogenic. Alongside the repertoire data, information on donor age, sex, ethnicity and CMV serostatus was compiled. A later genetic analysis took genome-wide SNP genotypes for about 65% of the 666 donors and used that subset as a discovery cohort. Every repertoire in the discovery cohort had been generated on one and the same sequencing platform. HLA typing covered class I and class II loci at four-digit resolution. Typing coverage differed by locus: A, B, C, DRB1 and DQB1 were typed in roughly 620-630 donors, DQA1 in roughly 500, DPA1 in approximately 610, and DPB1 in 472. Four or five DR-DQ haplotypes were handled as single units for association and clustering because linkage in the cohort was strong. Among some 410 genotyped donors of the cohort, an average of about 240,000 unique TCR beta nucleotide sequences were sequenced per donor, roughly a sixth of them non-productive.

In total, fewer than 750 healthy bone marrow donors made up the cohort. Cohort members were all nominally healthy when sampled, although unrecorded immune exposures were likely present. The donor tested CMV seronegative and was one of the 352 seronegative cohort members. A peripheral blood sample was collected from each donor, and TCR beta sequencing was performed on peripheral blood mononuclear cells. Genomic DNA was extracted from the blood cell samples with the Qiagen DNeasy Blood Extraction Kit. In the case of this clone: The specificity of this receptor is unknown. The sample holds no much larger clone one base away, and base qualities are not on file.

Measured from the cysteine to the phenylalanine, the CDR3 is 17 residues long. The DNA shown is the 51-base CDR3, in frame from base 1. Taken from the germline V gene, the CDR1 and CDR2 loops are SGHVS and FQNEAQ. Unmatched junction bases come to 12, with V trimmed by 2 bases and J by 4 bases. Results and caveats for the whole study, not just this receptor: HLA typing was unavailable for some donors at each locus, so association tests used only the typed subset. In a later genetic analysis, fewer N-insertions in productive TCRs were reported among donors in an Asian-associated ancestry cluster than the approximately 670-donor mean. Some IMGT-functional V segments, including TRBV6-2 and TRBV6-3, could not be distinguished by the 87-base-pair reads and were therefore excluded. Across donors, most TCR sequences were observed very rarely, whereas some public TCRs were present in many individuals. The cohort was sequenced for TCR beta chains only, and without alpha or paired-chain data the features that could be detected were limited. Cytomegalovirus status was reported to be diagnosed by the classifier with high specificity and sensitivity in both the original and validation cohorts. The only immune exposure information available for the cohort was CMV serostatus. A total of 164 TCR beta chains were listed by the study as associated with cytomegalovirus. Strong co-occurrence of HLA alleles, especially DR and DQ, made assigning TCR associations to individual alleles difficult. A further reported finding was that TCR beta sequences accurately predicted the HLA-A and HLA-B alleles for most subjects in the first cohort. According to a later analysis, parvovirus B19, influenza, CMV and Epstein-Barr virus appeared linked to several top co-occurrence clusters. According to the authors, the approach could potentially be generalized to other disease states and immunological phenotypes. Over 15 rarely observed V segments, including chromosome 9 orphons, were excluded from the earlier analysis of approximately 500 of the donors because counts were too low. V-gene and J-gene trimming of TCR beta chains was associated with a missense DCLRE1C variant in a later genetic analysis, and the association was replicated in an independent cohort. A later analysis found that most CMV-associated TCR beta chains appeared HLA-restricted, with HLA associations seemingly driven largely by CMV exposure. Linkage disequilibrium might explain the correlated functional status among segregating V segments, but an unknown experimental factor could not be ruled out. In a later analysis, over 15,000 TCR beta sequences were associated with specific HLA alleles at a false discovery rate of 0.05. A later analysis found that TCR association rates varied across HLA loci, with DRB1 alleles showing the most associated TCRs and HLA-C alleles the fewest. The sequencing pipeline was judged likely to have produced a cluster of highly shared sequence variants as a technical artifact. A few of the identified cytomegalovirus-associated TCR beta chains were confirmed in vitro to be specific for cytomegalovirus antigens. In a later analysis, HLA-associated TCR beta chains showed more clonal expansion and lower generation probabilities than non-associated chains that were equally common. The presence/absence analyses assumed that sequencing depth was roughly uniform across donors, and that assumption may not be true. In an earlier analysis of 587 of the donors, most TCR beta V segments appeared in productive rearrangements about 87% or about 30% of the time, broadly matching IMGT annotations.

The library was obtained by the immunoSEQ multiplex PCR assay. For the multiplex PCR, a mixture combining 60 forward primers for TCR Vbeta segments and 13 reverse primers for TCR Jbeta segments was used. The CDR3 region of rearranged TCR beta genes was amplified from genomic DNA with a multiplex PCR assay. Amplified TCR beta libraries were sequenced as 87-base-pair reads on the Illumina HiSeq System. As for how the authors treated the data: A later analysis tallied tens of millions of unique TCR beta chains across the 640 or so repertoires, and some 10 million of those chains were shared by two or more donors. A nearest-neighbor algorithm error-corrected the raw reads and collapsed the reads into unique sequences, merging closely related sequences to remove PCR and sequencing errors. To assign V, D and J gene segments, CDR3 sequences were aligned to IMGT reference sequences. For a sequence to be retained, a match of at least six nucleotides to both a V gene segment and a J gene segment was required. Rearrangements were classified as productive when the CDR3 lacked stop codons and remained in frame with V and J, and all other rearrangements were classified as non-productive. CDR3 was defined by IMGT convention, running from the second conserved V-encoded cysteine to the conserved J-encoded phenylalanine. The earlier analysis of approximately 500 of the donors excluded sequences that lacked an unambiguous match to a single V gene segment. In an earlier analysis of some 590 of the donors, V segments were called functional above 56.7% productive rearrangements and were called segregating when the between-donor standard deviation exceeded 5%. To diagnose cytomegalovirus status from the catalog of TCR beta chain sequences, a statistical classification framework was built. V and J gene assignment, in a later analysis, came from comparing TCR nucleotide sequences with IMGT/GENE-DB human TR gene sequences. A later analysis assigned CDR3 sequences and most-parsimonious VDJ recombination scenarios with the TCRdist pipeline. In a later analysis, each TCR beta chain was defined by its CDR3 amino acid sequence together with its V-gene family, and reads without a unique V-gene family were excluded. A later analysis removed over 500 highly shared, low-generation-probability nucleotide sequences to deal with suspected cross-contamination and a sequencing artifact. In a later analysis, a clonal expansion index for each public chain was calculated from normalized within-repertoire ranks of inferred template counts. In a later analysis, generation probabilities were computed using a VDJ recombination model fitted to out-of-frame rearrangements, and the results were checked against IGoR. A later analysis scored TCR-TCR, TCR-HLA and TCR-CMV co-occurrence with hypergeometric tests, applying a repertoire-size bias correction to TCR pairs. To estimate false discovery rates, a later analysis permuted the HLA or CMV assignments 20 times. A later analysis grouped co-occurring TCRs with DBSCAN, adding TCRdist sequence similarity when clustering within HLA-allele-positive subsets. Co-occurrence clustering excluded repertoires with fewer than 30,000 or more than 120,000 public chains, plus five with anomalous nucleotide sharing. Entries here come from immuneACCESS through TCRdb and include only in-frame sequences with V and J called. Some clones fail to appear in such tables; in the studies checked, an unresolved V gene covers under half of the shortfall, and the cause of the remainder is unknown. That table supplies the V and J calls and clone size; D and trimming were determined from the DNA. The sample profile shows 150,000 or so clones; 75% to 80% of them were found once. About 0.64% of the sample is taken by the ten largest.

The TCR comes from a male donor in good health and CMV-seronegative. Recombination joined TRBV7-8 with TRBJ2-3, and TRBD2 matches 7 of the central bases. Sequenced: PBMCs. CDR3 protein: CASSLRPGTGRADTQYF. The bases are TGTGCCAGCAGCTTAAGACCCGGGACGGGGAGGGCAGATACGCAGTATTTT.